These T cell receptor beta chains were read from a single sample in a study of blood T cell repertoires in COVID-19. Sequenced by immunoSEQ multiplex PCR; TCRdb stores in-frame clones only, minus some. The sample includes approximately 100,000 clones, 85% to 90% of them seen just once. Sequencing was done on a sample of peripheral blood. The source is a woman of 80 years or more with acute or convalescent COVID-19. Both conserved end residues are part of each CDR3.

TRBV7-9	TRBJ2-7	CASSLGASYYEQYF
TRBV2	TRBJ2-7	CASSVQGFGTYEQYF
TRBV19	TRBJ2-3	CASSTHSGTSIYTQYF
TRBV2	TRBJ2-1	CASRANRAGYNEQFF
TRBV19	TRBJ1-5	CASSKMGQNSNQPQHF
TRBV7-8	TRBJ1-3	CASSPGVSGNTIYF
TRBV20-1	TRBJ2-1	CSAPSGVNEFF
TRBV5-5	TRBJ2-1	CASSLMGPSSYNEQFF
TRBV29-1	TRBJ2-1	CSSTGYNEQFF
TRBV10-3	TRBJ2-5	CAISESTTSAKTQYF
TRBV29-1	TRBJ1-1	CSVNRGITEAFF
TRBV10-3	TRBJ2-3	CAIRDLAGGRTDTQYF
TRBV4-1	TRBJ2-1	CASSPIKGRSSYNEQFF
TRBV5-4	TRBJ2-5	CASSLEGQGRETQYF
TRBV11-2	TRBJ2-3	CASSFSGGDTQYF
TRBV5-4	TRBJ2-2	CASSLGLAGGRDTGELFF
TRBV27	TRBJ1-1	CASRGQGAVGLVNTEAFF
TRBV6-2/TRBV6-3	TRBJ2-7	CASSNSISYEQYF
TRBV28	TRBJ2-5	CASSHPTGTSQTQYF
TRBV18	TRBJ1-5	CASSPGTGVQPQHF
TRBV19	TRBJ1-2	CASRTGVGLTYGYTF
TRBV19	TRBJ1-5	CATNRGGIGNQPQHF
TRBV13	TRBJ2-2	CASSLRTSGGANTGELFF
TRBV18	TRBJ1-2	CASSATGYGYTF
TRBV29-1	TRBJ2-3	CSVEDRGQLTDTQYF
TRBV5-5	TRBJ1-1	CASSLARTGSAEAFF
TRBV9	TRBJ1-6	CASSVGTVNSPLHF
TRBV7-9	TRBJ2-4	CASSLGTAAKNIQYF
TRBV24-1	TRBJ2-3	CATSDTTRGSWLDTQYF
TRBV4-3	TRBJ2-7	CASSQEGRGHVEQYF
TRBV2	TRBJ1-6	CASVRDSIRNSPLHF
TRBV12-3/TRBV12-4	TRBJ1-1	CASSLAVNTEAFF